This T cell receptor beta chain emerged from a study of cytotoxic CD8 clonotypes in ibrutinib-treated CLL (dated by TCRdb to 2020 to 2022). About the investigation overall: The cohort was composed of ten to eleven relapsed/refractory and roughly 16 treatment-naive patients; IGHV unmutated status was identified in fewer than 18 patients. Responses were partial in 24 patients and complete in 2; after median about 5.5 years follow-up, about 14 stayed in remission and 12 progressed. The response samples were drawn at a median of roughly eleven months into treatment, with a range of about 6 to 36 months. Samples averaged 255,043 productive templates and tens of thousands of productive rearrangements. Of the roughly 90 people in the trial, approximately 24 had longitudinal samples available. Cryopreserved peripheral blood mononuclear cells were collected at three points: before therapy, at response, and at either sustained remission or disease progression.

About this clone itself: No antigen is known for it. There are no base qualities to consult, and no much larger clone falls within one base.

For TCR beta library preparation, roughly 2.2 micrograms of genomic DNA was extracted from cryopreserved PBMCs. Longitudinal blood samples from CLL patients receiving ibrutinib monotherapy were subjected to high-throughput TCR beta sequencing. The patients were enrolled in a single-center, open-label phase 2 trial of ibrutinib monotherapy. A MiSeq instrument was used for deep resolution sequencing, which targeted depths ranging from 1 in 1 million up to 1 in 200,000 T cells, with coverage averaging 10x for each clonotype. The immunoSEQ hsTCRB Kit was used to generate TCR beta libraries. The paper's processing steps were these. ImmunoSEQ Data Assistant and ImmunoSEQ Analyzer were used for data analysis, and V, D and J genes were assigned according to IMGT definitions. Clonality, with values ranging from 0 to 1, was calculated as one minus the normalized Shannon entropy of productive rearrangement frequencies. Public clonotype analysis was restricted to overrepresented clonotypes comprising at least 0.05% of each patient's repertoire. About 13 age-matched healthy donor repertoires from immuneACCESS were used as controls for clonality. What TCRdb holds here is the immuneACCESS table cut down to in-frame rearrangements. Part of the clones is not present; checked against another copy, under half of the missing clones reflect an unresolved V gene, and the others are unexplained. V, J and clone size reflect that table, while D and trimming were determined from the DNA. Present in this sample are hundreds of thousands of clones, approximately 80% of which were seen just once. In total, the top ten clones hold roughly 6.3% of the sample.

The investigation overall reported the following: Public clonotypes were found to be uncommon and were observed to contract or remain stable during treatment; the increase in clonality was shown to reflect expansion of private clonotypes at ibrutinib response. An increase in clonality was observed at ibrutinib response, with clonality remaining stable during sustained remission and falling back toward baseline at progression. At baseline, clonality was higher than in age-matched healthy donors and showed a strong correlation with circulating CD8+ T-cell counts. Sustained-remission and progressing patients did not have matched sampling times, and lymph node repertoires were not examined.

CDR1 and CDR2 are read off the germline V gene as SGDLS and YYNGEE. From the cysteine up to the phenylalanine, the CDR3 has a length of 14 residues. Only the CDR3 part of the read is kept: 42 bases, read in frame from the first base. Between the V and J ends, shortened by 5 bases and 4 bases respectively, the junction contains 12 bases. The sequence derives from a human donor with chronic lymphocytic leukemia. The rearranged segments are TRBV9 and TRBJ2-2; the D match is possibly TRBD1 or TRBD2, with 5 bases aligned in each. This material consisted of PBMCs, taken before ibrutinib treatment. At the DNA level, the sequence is TGTGCCAGCAGGTCTGGGGGAAGCACCGGGGAGCTGTTTTTT. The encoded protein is CASRSGGSTGELFF.